This section outlines one T cell receptor (beta chain) sequence together with its context. Documented time point: week 3, after first cycle of checkpoint inhibitor. This CDR3 contains 17 residues. The V and J ends lost 0 bases and 4 bases, in that order; junction bases with no gene match: 9. The germline V gene has CDR1 MGHRA and CDR2 YSYEKL. These data belong to a study of blood T cell dynamics during melanoma immunotherapy. Method: immunoSEQ multiplex PCR; TCRdb's copy keeps in-frame clones and lacks some. The sample yields roughly 8,900 clones, roughly 85% seen once. Here the sequenced sample was blood, taken from a patient treated with checkpoint blockade. This TCR was recovered from a human donor with melanoma. The gene calls are TRBV4-1 and TRBJ2-5; 9 nucleotides match TRBD2. The CDR3 sequence: CASSQEGGRGLGETQYF. CDR3 nucleotide sequence: TGCGCCAGCAGCCAAGAAGGCGGGAGGGGGCTGGGAGAGACCCAGTACTTC.